The 25 T cell receptor beta chains presented below share a single source sample, sequenced in a study of blood T cells in healthy people across ages. A sample-barcoded 5' primer and a J-beta primer mix were used in a second PCR of roughly 7 to 11 cycles. TCRdb itself ran the 5' RACE reads through MiXCR, one entry per CDR3 protein. The sample lists about 1.1 million distinct CDR3 sequences; 35% to 45% were seen once. Sequenced sample: blood. Receptors originate from a man aged 18 to 30 in good health.

The genes are TRBV10-3 and TRBJ1-2, with 7 bases lining up with TRBD1. This CDR3 contains 14 residues. The junction had 7 bases not matched to a gene; V was cut back by 8 bases and J by 1 base. CDR1 is ENHRY, CDR2 SYGVKD, per germline. The CDR3 is CAISTGTDNYGYTF. CDR3 nucleotides: TGTGCCATCTCTACGGGGACAGATAACTATGGCTACACCTTC.

This chain uses TRBV6-6 with TRBJ2-3; D is unclear. Germline V gives CDR1 MNHNY, CDR2 SVGAGI (reference sequence). V dropped 2 bases and J dropped 1 base, with 7 bases sitting between them. The CDR3 loop spans 14 amino acids. The CDR3 loop is CASSYALGTDTQYF. CDR3 nucleotides: TGTGCCAGCAGTTACGCGTTAGGCACAGATACGCAGTATTTT.

This clonotype has more than one count but fewer than ten. The chain recombines TRBV4-1 with TRBJ1-1, with D maybe TRBD1 (5 bases). Per germline, CDR1 MGHRA and CDR2 YSYEKL. V gave up 1 base and J gave up 8 bases, with 11 bases separating them. The CDR3 loop spans 13 amino acids. As DNA, the CDR3 is TGCGCCAGCAGCCAAGTGGGACGGATAGAAGCTTTCTTT. This encodes CASSQVGRIEAFF.

In its sample, this clonotype was seen once. The V gene is TRBV7-9, the J gene TRBJ1-3; tentative D call: TRBD1 (5 bases). The germline V gene has CDR1 SEHNR and CDR2 FQNEAQ (reference sequence). This CDR3 is built from 17 residues. Trimming stripped 5 bases from V and 0 bases from J, with 17 bases between. The CDR3 loop is CASSPPGGEHSGNTIYF. The DNA of the CDR3 is TGTGCCAGCAGCCCCCCCGGGGGGGAACACTCTGGAAACACCATATATTTT.

The chain is built from TRBV6-2 or TRBV6-3 and TRBJ2-7; 8 bases are a match to TRBD1. V shed 8 bases and J 3 bases; nucleotides not matched to a gene: 12. CDR3 length equals 15 residues. Per the germline V gene, CDR1 is MNHEY and CDR2 is SVGEGT. Here the CDR3 reads CASAPPGQEGYEQYF. The CDR3 DNA reads as TGTGCCAGCGCCCCTCCGGGACAGGAAGGCTACGAGCAGTACTTC.

This chain joins TRBV20-1 and TRBJ1-2; TRBD1 is a possible D gene (6 bases). Germline V lookup: CDR1 DFQATT, CDR2 SNEGSKA (reference sequence). V lost 3 bases and J lost 5, with 13 bases in between. This CDR3 comprises 13 residues. CDR3 region: CSASNEGEYGYTF. CDR3 DNA sequence: TGCAGTGCTAGTAACGAGGGGGAGTATGGCTACACCTTC.

V and J are TRBV5-1 and TRBJ2-7, with D possibly matching TRBD2 (7 bases). The germline V and J ends were trimmed by 0 bases and 4 bases, with 17 bases remaining between them. Germline V lookup: CDR1 SGHRS, CDR2 YFSETQ. This CDR3 spans 16 amino acids. For the CDR3, the DNA is TGCGCCAGCAGCTTGGTTGGGGGGGCCGATGTGTACGAGCAGTACTTC. This encodes CASSLVGGADVYEQYF.

In the case of this clonotype: One junction end does not reproduce the germline sequence, and a read error may be involved. J is TRBJ2-3 and V is TRBV10-3; TRBD2 agrees at 7 bases. The CDR3 length is 16 residues. Per germline, CDR1 ENHRY and CDR2 SYGVKD. In nucleotides, the CDR3 is TGTGCCATCAGTGAAAGCGGGGCAGAGGGCACAGACACGCAGTATTTT. It encodes CAISESGAEGTDTQYF.

In its sample, this clonotype was seen once. This chain joins TRBV5-6 and TRBJ2-5; 7 nucleotides line up with TRBD1. The V and J ends lost 6 bases and 4 bases, in that order; junction bases with no gene match: 6. There are 13 residues in the CDR3. Germline CDR1 is SGHDT and CDR2 is YYEEEE. The DNA for the CDR3 is TGTGCCAGCACCAGGGGGTACCGAGAGACCCAGTACTTC. This encodes CASTRGYRETQYF. Using reference TRBV5-6 and TRBJ2-5 for the parts outside the CDR3, the full variable domain is DAGVTQSPTHLIKTRGQQVTLRCSPKSGHDTVSWYQQALGQGPQFIFQYYEEEERQRGNFPDRFSGHQFPNYSSELNVNALLLGDSALYLCASTRGYRETQYFGPGTRLLVL.

V usage is TRBV28 and J usage is TRBJ2-7, with 12 positions matching TRBD2. Germline V lookup: CDR1 MDHEN, CDR2 SYDVKM. The CDR3 contains 15 residues. With 5 bases clipped from V and 7 bases from J, the junction kept 9 bases outside the gene matches. The CDR3 DNA is TGTGCCAGCAGTAAACGGGGACTAGCGGGCAATGAGCAGTACTTC. Its protein is CASSKRGLAGNEQYF.

The chain employs TRBV29-1 and TRBJ1-2; possible D gene TRBD1, 6 bases. The CDR3 is 13 residues long. The germline V and J ends were trimmed by 2 bases and 8 bases, with 15 bases remaining between them. Germline CDR1 SQVTM, CDR2 ANQGSEA. The CDR3 bases are TGCAGCGTTGAATTGGCAGGGGAATACGGCTACACCTTC. Translated, it gives CSVELAGEYGYTF.

This rearrangement joins TRBV6-1 to TRBJ1-1; TRBD1 might be the D (5 bases). With 2 bases removed from V and 7 bases from J, the gap between germline ends came to 14 bases. The CDR3 is made up of 14 amino acids. In germline, CDR1 is MNHNS, CDR2 SASEGT. The CDR3 coding sequence is TGTGCCAGCAGTGAAAGGCGGGGGGACGATGAAGCTTTCTTT. This gives the protein CASSERRGDDEAFF.

V and J are TRBV11-2 and TRBJ1-2, with D possibly TRBD1 on 5 matching bases. The V gene's germline CDR1 is SGHAT and CDR2 FQNNGV. Trimming left V 0 bases short and J 2 bases short, with 10 bases between. This CDR3 has 15 residues. The CDR3 DNA reads TGTGCCAGCAGCTTAGAAGCAGGGCAAAACTATGGCTACACCTTC. The encoded protein is CASSLEAGQNYGYTF.

This clonotype has more than one count but fewer than ten. The chain combines TRBV7-9 with TRBJ2-3, with TRBD1 as a possible D gene (5 bases). V lost 3 bases to trimming and J lost 2 bases, with 9 bases between them. CDR1 is SEHNR and CDR2 is FQNEAQ in the germline V gene (reference sequence). CDR3 length: 14 residues. CDR3 sequence: CASSLQGPTDTQYF. The CDR3 coding sequence is TGTGCCAGCAGCTTGCAGGGCCCCACAGATACGCAGTATTTT.

This clonotype was found a few times. The chain is built from TRBV5-1 and TRBJ2-3; possible D gene TRBD1, 5 bases. This CDR3 comprises 14 residues. Germline CDR1 is SGHRS and CDR2 is YFSETQ. Between the trimmed V and J ends, which lost 0 bases and 4 bases, there was a span of 9 bases. The CDR3: CASSLEGDSDTQYF. The CDR3, as DNA: TGCGCCAGCAGCTTGGAAGGGGATTCAGATACGCAGTATTTT.

V and J are TRBV27 and TRBJ1-5; D is undetermined. The CDR3 sequence is 15 residues long. Germline CDR1 and CDR2: MNHEY and SMNVEV (reference sequence). With 2 bases removed from V and 3 bases from J, the gap between germline ends came to 11 bases. Written as DNA, the CDR3 is TGTGCCAGCAGTTTAGGGCCGAATACCAATCAGCCCCAGCATTTT. Residues: CASSLGPNTNQPQHF.

V and J are TRBV2 and TRBJ2-3, with 9 bases aligning to TRBD1. CDR1 is SNHLY and CDR2 is FYNNEI in the germline V gene. Trimming removed 4 bases from V and 3 bases from J; junction bases left unmatched: 17. The CDR3 loop spans 19 amino acids. Written as DNA, the CDR3 is TGTGCCAGCAGTGGAAATTCGGGACAGGGAAAGTGGCTGACAGATACGCAGTATTTT. Its translation is CASSGNSGQGKWLTDTQYF. The full variable domain, completed using reference TRBV2 and TRBJ2-3, is EPEVTQTPSHQVTQMGQEVILRCVPISNHLYFYWYRQILGQKVEFLVSFYNNEISEKSEIFDDQFSVERPDGSNFTLKIRSTKLEDSAMYFCASSGNSGQGKWLTDTQYFGPGTRLTVL.

The V call is TRBV2, the J call TRBJ2-1, with TRBD1 matching 7 bases. The DNA end lines up better with TRBJ2-7; the J call may be wrong. In germline, CDR1 is SNHLY, CDR2 FYNNEI. This CDR3 is 18 amino acids long. CDR3 loop: CASRFGRGKQRFYNEQYF. CDR3 coding DNA: TGTGCCAGCAGATTCGGCAGGGGGAAACAACGTTTCTACAATGAGCAGTACTTC.

There are a few counts of this clonotype. The chain joins TRBV14 to TRBJ1-2, with D possibly being TRBD1 (6 bases). This CDR3 contains 17 residues. The germline V gene has CDR1 SGHDN and CDR2 FVKESK. V was cut by 0 bases and J by 2 bases, with 16 bases left in between. The CDR3 DNA is TGTGCCAGCAGCCAAGAGGACAGCACACTCCCCAACTATGGCTACACCTTC. Translation: CASSQEDSTLPNYGYTF.

In the case of this clonotype: The germline gene is not matched at one end of the junction; a read error may be the cause. This chain uses TRBV7-9 with TRBJ1-1; D gene ambiguous. CDR1 and CDR2 from the germline V gene are SEHNR and FQNEAQ (reference sequence). There are 15 residues in the CDR3. As DNA, the CDR3 is TGTGCCAGCAGCTCGAGACTGGACGGGAACACCGAAGCTTTCTTT. This translates into CASSSRLDGNTEAFF.

The chain uses TRBV29-1 and TRBJ1-5, with D perhaps TRBD1 (5 bases). Germline V CDR1 and CDR2: SQVTM, ANQGSEA. This CDR3 comprises 12 residues. The V gene lost 5 bases and the J gene lost 5 bases, with 10 bases spanning the gap. CDR3 bases: TGCAGCGTTAGGGGAGTGGATCAGCCCCAGCATTTT. Its protein product is CSVRGVDQPQHF.

This chain uses TRBV4-3 with TRBJ2-3; 8 nucleotides agree with TRBD2. The V gene end was trimmed by 1 base and the J gene end by 2 bases; junction bases not matched to a gene: 5. Per the germline V gene, CDR1 is LGHNA and CDR2 is YSLEER. The length of the CDR3 is 16 residues. DNA of the CDR3: TGCGCCAGCAGCCAAGCCTCGGGGGGGCACACAGATACGCAGTATTTT. This gives the protein CASSQASGGHTDTQYF.

V usage is TRBV10-3 and J usage is TRBJ1-1; D possibly corresponds to TRBD1 (6 bases). CDR3 length equals 13 residues. The V gene's germline CDR1 is ENHRY and CDR2 SYGVKD. V dropped 6 bases and J dropped 1 base, with 9 bases sitting between them. CDR3 nucleotides: TGTGCCATCAGGGGGACACAGAACACTGAAGCTTTCTTT. This translates into CAIRGTQNTEAFF.

The chain has TRBV9 and TRBJ1-5, with D tentatively TRBD1 (6 bases). Germline V gene lookup returns CDR1 SGDLS and CDR2 YYNGEE. V lost 4 bases and J lost 6, with 17 bases in between. CDR3 length equals 15 residues. As DNA, the CDR3 is TGTGCCAGCAGCAGCTTCCCGGGGGCGGGTCAGCCCCAGCATTTT. It is translated as CASSSFPGAGQPQHF.

This sequence joins TRBV10-3 and TRBJ1-1, with TRBD1 matching over 12 bases. Per germline, CDR1 ENHRY and CDR2 SYGVKD. The CDR3 contains 14 residues. The ends lost 9 bases at V and 3 bases at J; junction bases unmatched: 5. As DNA, the CDR3 is TGTGCCATAGGGGACAGGGGGCAGGACACTGAAGCTTTCTTT. It is translated as CAIGDRGQDTEAFF.